The 26 T cell receptor beta chains in this list originate from one sample, sequenced in a study of blood T cell repertoires in COVID-19. Sequencing used immunoSEQ multiplex PCR; TCRdb keeps in-frame clones, though not all of them. The sample holds about 160,000 clones; approximately 82% are singletons and the top ten take 20% to 25%. Sequencing was done on a sample of peripheral blood. The receptors come from a woman of 80 years or more with acute or convalescent COVID-19.

The V call is TRBV19, the J call TRBJ1-5; 11 nucleotides align to TRBD1. The CDR3 loop spans 16 amino acids. Trimming cost V 4 bases and J 0 bases; bases outside gene matches: 2. CDR1 LNHDA and CDR2 SQIVND come from the germline V gene (reference sequence). CDR3 in DNA: TGTGCCAGTAGTAGGGACAGGGGGTTTAGCAATCAGCCCCAGCATTTT. This codes for CASSRDRGFSNQPQHF.

Only a few counts were recorded for this clone. The rearrangement joins TRBV12-5 to TRBJ1-2; TRBD1 is a possible D gene (6 bases). Trimming cost V 6 bases and J 1 base, with 12 bases left between them. Germline V gene lookup returns CDR1 LGHNT and CDR2 FRNRAP. This CDR3 is 14 amino acids long. The CDR3 here is CASGPWDINYGYTF. CDR3 bases: TGTGCTAGTGGCCCTTGGGACATTAACTATGGCTACACCTTC. The full variable domain, with the rest looked up from reference TRBV12-5 and TRBJ1-2, is DARVTQTPRHKVTEMGQEVTMRCQPILGHNTVFWYRQTMMQGLELLAYFRNRAPLDDSGMPKDRFSAEMPDATLATLKIQPSEPRDSAVYFCASGPWDINYGYTFGSGTRLTVV.

The chain joins TRBV3-1 (or the pseudogene TRBV3-2) to TRBJ1-5; D perhaps matches TRBD1 (5 bases). CDR1 LGHDT and CDR2 YNNKEL come from the germline V gene (reference sequence). Trimming stripped 0 bases from V and 6 bases from J, with 6 bases between. The CDR3 is made up of 13 amino acids. CDR3 loop: CASSQDQGQPQHF. CDR3 DNA sequence: TGTGCCAGCAGCCAAGATCAGGGTCAGCCCCAGCATTTT.

This chain connects TRBV6-2 or TRBV6-3 to TRBJ2-2, with TRBD1 as a possible D gene (6 bases). The CDR3 spans 14 residues. V was shortened by 1 base and J by 7 bases, with 10 bases between the two germline ends. Per germline, CDR1 MNHEY and CDR2 SVGEGT. CDR3 protein: CASSYLGGIGELFF. CDR3 sequence (DNA): TGTGCCAGCAGTTACTTAGGGGGAATCGGGGAGCTGTTTTTT.

The V gene is TRBV5-5, the J gene TRBJ2-5, with 10 bases that match TRBD1. The length of the CDR3 is 14 residues. J lost 6 bases, V lost 3 bases, and 5 bases had no gene match. Germline lookup yields CDR1 SGHKS and CDR2 YYEKEE (reference sequence). The CDR3 is CASSYRDRGQTQYF. Here the CDR3 DNA reads TGTGCCAGCAGCTACCGGGACAGGGGACAGACCCAGTACTTC.

This chain links TRBV7-6 with TRBJ2-1, with D possibly TRBD1 on 8 matching bases. Trimming cost V 1 base and J 7 bases, with 23 bases left between them. This CDR3 has 18 amino acids. Germline CDR1 is SGHVS and CDR2 is FNYEAQ. This CDR3 is CASSLDTGGDRGGNEQFF. The CDR3 nucleotides are TGTGCCAGCAGCTTAGATACGGGGGGAGACAGGGGAGGGAATGAGCAGTTCTTC. Filled out from reference TRBV7-6 and TRBJ2-1, the complete variable domain reads GAGVSQSPRYKVTKRGQDVALRCDPISGHVSLYWYRQALGQGPEFLTYFNYEAQQDKSGLPNDRFSAERPEGSISTLTIQRTEQRDSAMYRCASSLDTGGDRGGNEQFFGPGTRLTVL.

The J gene is TRBJ1-1, the V gene TRBV6-1; tentative D call: TRBD1 (5 bases). V was clipped by 1 base and J by 4 bases, with 10 bases between them. This CDR3 has 14 residues. Germline V gives CDR1 MNHNS, CDR2 SASEGT. DNA of the CDR3: TGTGCCAGCAGTGAAGTGCAGGGTCGCACTGAAGCTTTCTTT. Translating it yields CASSEVQGRTEAFF.

This sequence joins TRBV19 and TRBJ2-7; a weak D match, TRBD1 (7 bases). The V gene lost 6 bases and the J gene lost 3 bases, with 12 bases spanning the gap. Germline CDR1 and CDR2: LNHDA and SQIVND (reference sequence). The CDR3 is made up of 13 amino acids. The DNA of the CDR3 is TGTGCCAGTAGCGCGGGACAGAACTACGAGCAGTACTTC. Protein product: CASSAGQNYEQYF.

The chain has TRBV5-1 and TRBJ1-1; D remains unclear. The CDR3 extends over 15 amino acids. Per germline, CDR1 SGHRS and CDR2 YFSETQ. The V and J ends lost 0 bases and 1 base respectively, with 10 bases between them. This chain's CDR3 is CASSLGGFGNTEAFF. The DNA of the CDR3 is TGCGCCAGCAGCTTGGGAGGGTTCGGGAACACTGAAGCTTTCTTT.

This chain uses TRBV30 with TRBJ2-1; tentatively, D is TRBD1 (6 bases). The CDR3 length is 14 residues. Germline-derived CDR1 and CDR2 are GTSNPN and SVGIG (reference sequence). With 3 bases removed from V and 5 bases from J, the gap between germline ends came to 14 bases. The CDR3 reads CAWRYQGSHNEQFF. The CDR3 nucleotides are TGTGCCTGGAGGTATCAGGGGTCCCACAATGAGCAGTTCTTC.

This clone has a handful of counts. The gene calls are TRBV28 and TRBJ1-5, with D perhaps matching TRBD1 (5 bases). Deletions cut 10 bases from V and 1 base from J, with 14 bases between. This CDR3 spans 14 amino acids. Germline V gene lookup returns CDR1 MDHEN and CDR2 SYDVKM. CDR3 loop: CAILPGQSNQPQHF. CDR3 DNA sequence: TGTGCCATCCTCCCCGGACAAAGCAATCAGCCCCAGCATTTT.

This clone appeared a few times. This sequence joins TRBV10-3 and TRBJ2-1, with D possibly being TRBD2 (7 bases). The CDR3 runs to 13 residues. V gave up 0 bases and J gave up 15 bases, with 15 bases separating them. Per germline, CDR1 ENHRY and CDR2 SYGVKD. CDR3 sequence reads: CAISESTGGGSFF. Written as DNA, the CDR3 is TGTGCCATCAGTGAGTCCACGGGGGGCGGGTCGTTCTTC.

CDR3 bases: TGTGCCAGCACCCCACAGGGGTCGAATTCACCCCTCCACTTT. Translation: CASTPQGSNSPLHF. The V and J genes are TRBV7-9 and TRBJ1-6; 7 bases map to TRBD1. Germline V gives CDR1 SEHNR, CDR2 FQNEAQ (reference sequence). This CDR3 is 14 amino acids long. Trimming removed 7 bases from V and 7 bases from J; junction bases left unmatched: 7.

The V gene is TRBV27, the J gene TRBJ2-1; D uncertain. The germline CDR1 and CDR2 sequences are MNHEY and SMNVEV (reference sequence). This CDR3 has 13 residues. Between the trimmed V and J ends, which lost 2 bases and 5 bases, there was a span of 7 bases. The CDR3 here is CASSLLLDNEQFF. Here the CDR3 DNA reads TGTGCCAGCAGTTTACTCCTCGACAATGAGCAGTTCTTC.

A few counts support this clone. The chain uses TRBV12-3 or TRBV12-4 and TRBJ1-1; a weak D match, TRBD1 (6 bases). Trimming left V 5 bases short and J 6 bases short, with 10 bases between. The CDR3 is 12 amino acids. The CDR3 nucleotides are TGTGCCAGCAGTGCCCGACAGGCTGAAGCTTTCTTT. Protein sequence: CASSARQAEAFF.

The V call is TRBV6-5, the J call TRBJ1-2; D not resolved. V was clipped by 6 bases and J by 5 bases, with 16 bases between them. Germline lookup yields CDR1 MNHEY and CDR2 SVGAGI. This CDR3 has 14 residues. The CDR3 nucleotides read TGTGCCAGCAGGAGGTCTGGAGCTTCGTATGGCTACACCTTC. This codes for CASRRSGASYGYTF.

V usage is TRBV7-2 and J usage is TRBJ2-1; D is uncertain. V was pared by 0 bases and J by 4 bases, with 10 bases between. This CDR3 spans 15 amino acids. Germline CDR1 reads SGHTA; CDR2 reads FQGNSA. CDR3 nucleotide sequence: TGTGCCAGCAGCTTAGCGAGTCCGGTATACAATGAGCAGTTCTTC. Protein: CASSLASPVYNEQFF.

The chain combines TRBV19 with TRBJ1-1; no reliable D call. Germline CDR1 and CDR2: LNHDA and SQIVND (reference sequence). This CDR3 is built from 15 residues. V lost 1 base, J lost 0 bases, and 9 bases lay in between. The CDR3 sequence: CASSIVGSVNTEAFF. The CDR3 bases are TGTGCCAGTAGTATAGTTGGCAGCGTGAACACTGAAGCTTTCTTT.

The DNA of the CDR3 is TGTGCCAGCAGCCAGGTTCTGGAGCGGGATGAAAAACTGTTTTTT. As protein: CASSQVLERDEKLFF. The chain employs TRBV3-1 (or the pseudogene TRBV3-2) and TRBJ1-4; no reliable D call. Germline values: CDR1 LGHDT, CDR2 YNNKEL (reference sequence). V dropped 3 bases and J dropped 6 bases, with 14 bases sitting between them. The CDR3 covers 15 residues.

The V gene is TRBV18, the J gene TRBJ1-1; no firm D call. V shed 2 bases and J shed 2 bases, with 12 bases lying between them. The CDR3 covers 15 residues. Germline V gives CDR1 KGHSH, CDR2 LQKENI. The CDR3 loop reads CASSPVGRKNTEAFF. In nucleotides, the CDR3 is TGTGCCAGCTCACCAGTAGGCAGGAAAAACACTGAAGCTTTCTTT.

This chain connects TRBV6-2 or TRBV6-3 to TRBJ2-4, with 14 bases lining up with TRBD2. This CDR3 comprises 17 residues. V lost 6 bases to trimming and J lost 0 bases; unmatched junction nucleotides: 4. The germline V gene encodes CDR1 MNHEY and CDR2 SVGEGT. The CDR3 here is CASRPGLAGGAKNIQYF. The CDR3 bases are TGTGCCAGCAGACCTGGACTAGCGGGAGGAGCCAAAAACATTCAGTACTTC.

The rearrangement links TRBV5-6 to TRBJ1-6; 7 nucleotides agree with TRBD1. CDR1 is SGHDT, CDR2 YYEEEE, per germline. The V segment lost 3 bases and the J segment 5 bases; nucleotides outside the gene matches: 8. The CDR3 is made up of 16 amino acids. The CDR3 region is CASSWTGRHNNSPLHF. DNA of the CDR3: TGTGCCAGCAGCTGGACAGGACGGCACAATAATTCACCCCTCCACTTT. Supplemented by reference TRBV5-6 and TRBJ1-6, the full variable domain reads DAGVTQSPTHLIKTRGQQVTLRCSPKSGHDTVSWYQQALGQGPQFIFQYYEEEERQRGNFPDRFSGHQFPNYSSELNVNALLLGDSALYLCASSWTGRHNNSPLHFGNGTRLTVT.

In nucleotides, the CDR3 is TGCGCCAGCAGCTTGGCTGGACAGGGTTGGGGTAATTCACCCCTCCACTTT. Its protein is CASSLAGQGWGNSPLHF. This rearrangement joins TRBV5-1 to TRBJ1-6, with 8 nucleotides matching TRBD1. The length of the CDR3 is 17 residues. Germline V lookup: CDR1 SGHRS, CDR2 YFSETQ. V was pared by 0 bases and J by 6 bases, with 8 bases of the junction left unmatched.

The chain combines TRBV4-1 with TRBJ2-1; D unresolved. Trimming stripped 6 bases from V and 2 bases from J, with 11 bases between. The CDR3 loop spans 14 amino acids. CDR1 is MGHRA, CDR2 YSYEKL, per germline. The CDR3 here is CASRRGNTYNEQFF. As DNA, the CDR3 is TGCGCCAGCAGACGAGGAAACACCTACAATGAGCAGTTCTTC.

This clone was seen only a few times. The J gene is TRBJ2-3, the V gene TRBV5-1; a possible D gene is TRBD2 (5 bases). Germline CDR1 is SGHRS and CDR2 is YFSETQ. The ends were cut back, 1 base at V and 5 bases at J, with 11 bases in the middle. The CDR3 is 14 amino acids. The CDR3 nucleotides are TGCGCCAGCAGCTTGCCGGGGTCAGGAGATACGCAGTATTTT. It codes for CASSLPGSGDTQYF.

The V and J genes are TRBV5-4 and TRBJ2-3, with 13 positions matching TRBD2. This CDR3 is built from 17 residues. With 2 bases clipped from V and 2 bases from J, the junction kept 5 bases outside the gene matches. Germline CDR1 reads SGHNT; CDR2 reads YYREEE (reference sequence). CDR3 amino acids: CASSFRLAGGVTDTQYF. In DNA form, the CDR3 reads TGTGCCAGCAGCTTTCGACTAGCGGGAGGCGTCACAGATACGCAGTATTTT. Looking up the rest from reference TRBV5-4 and TRBJ2-3 gives the full variable domain: ETGVTQSPTHLIKTRGQQVTLRCSSQSGHNTVSWYQQALGQGPQFIFQYYREEENGRGNFPPRFSGLQFPNYSSELNVNALELDDSALYLCASSFRLAGGVTDTQYFGPGTRLTVL.